This is a list of T cell receptor beta chains from one sample in a study of T cells expressing NK-cell markers. Using the 5' RACE reads, TCRdb records one entry per CDR3 protein without DNA. The table lists about 410,000 distinct CDR3 sequences. The sequenced material came from blood T cells: a sorted CD56 or NKG2C T cell subset, CD4+ or CD8+ T cells, or bulk PBMC T cells (not recorded which). These receptors were taken from a woman between 50 and 59 years old in good health. Each CDR3 is given with its conserved first and last residue.

TRBV5-1	TRBJ1-2	15	CASTPGGQTNYGYTF
TRBV6-2/TRBV6-3	TRBJ2-7	15	CASSRRDRNRYEQYF
TRBV4-1	TRBJ2-5	13	CASSPGMLETQYF
TRBV25-1	TRBJ2-5	15	CASSLAGAPGETQYF
TRBV7-8	TRBJ2-1	15	CASSALNKLDNEQFF
TRBV5-1	TRBJ2-1	15	CASSYRQGAYNEQFF
TRBV5-1	TRBJ2-2	15	CASSLGLASTGELFF
TRBV12-3/TRBV12-4	TRBJ2-1	15	CASSLMVAGDDEQFF
TRBV24-1	TRBJ1-2	13	CATSGPGNYGYTF
TRBV14	TRBJ1-1	19	CASSQDWGRGRAKDTEAFF
TRBV27	TRBJ2-7	13	CASSRQGGNEQYF
TRBV28	TRBJ1-1	16	CASSFFMRGLRGEAFF
TRBV6-4	TRBJ2-6	16	CASSEGKSSGANVLTF
TRBV12-3/TRBV12-4	TRBJ1-2	15	CASSFPGQGIYGYTF
TRBV12-3/TRBV12-4	TRBJ2-7	17	CASSSGLAGGPAGEQYF
TRBV5-1	TRBJ2-3	16	CASSSGARDKTDTQYF
TRBV5-1	TRBJ2-2	16	CASSLEGTPNTGELFF
TRBV7-2	TRBJ1-2	13	CASSQTEDYGYTF
TRBV12-3/TRBV12-4	TRBJ2-2	15	CASRLAGINTGELFF
TRBV11-2	TRBJ1-2	14	CASSLDEGNYGYTF
TRBV29-1	TRBJ1-2	14	CSVGSLGQNYGYTF
TRBV29-1	TRBJ1-1	12	CTGSAVNTEAFF
TRBV27	TRBJ2-2	15	CASSSSLTNTGELFF
TRBV9	TRBJ2-5	15	CASSVEGTSQETQYF
TRBV20-1	TRBJ2-7	12	CSARQGPYEQYF
TRBV12-3/TRBV12-4	TRBJ1-6	13	CASSDVLNSPLHF
TRBV18	TRBJ2-2	16	CASIQETSGQTGELFF
TRBV12-3/TRBV12-4	TRBJ2-3	15	CASSLGAGKGDTQYF